The 18 T cell receptor beta chains below come from one sample, sequenced in a study of sequential checkpoint blockade in melanoma. Indicated treatment: randomized to nivolumab then ipilimumab (arm A) or the reverse (arm B). Here immunoSEQ multiplex PCR was the method, and the copy in TCRdb shows in-frame clones only, minus some. Of roughly 28,000 clones listed, more than 60% are singletons. Material: CD8+ T cells sorted from blood (inferred from file names), obtained from a patient given nivolumab and ipilimumab in sequence. The receptor set was obtained from a human donor with melanoma.

V gene TRBV9 combines with J gene TRBJ1-1, with a weak D call TRBD1 (6 bases). V gave up 0 bases and J gave up 0 bases, with 12 bases separating them. Germline CDR1 SGDLS, CDR2 YYNGEE. The length of the CDR3 is 16 residues. The CDR3 nucleotides are TGTGCCAGCAGCGTAGGGGGGGGGCAGTTGAACACTGAAGCTTTCTTT. Protein product: CASSVGGGQLNTEAFF. Using reference TRBV9 and TRBJ1-1 for the parts outside the CDR3, the full variable domain is DSGVTQTPKHLITATGQRVTLRCSPRSGDLSVYWYQQSLDQGLQFLIQYYNGEERAKGNILERFSAQQFPDLHSELNLSSLELGDSALYFCASSVGGGQLNTEAFFGQGTRLTVV.

V and J are TRBV19 and TRBJ1-5; D call uncertain. The CDR3 loop spans 14 amino acids. Trimming took 3 bases from V and 6 from J, leaving 12 bases between them. In germline, CDR1 is LNHDA, CDR2 SQIVND (reference sequence). CDR3 DNA: TGTGCCAGTAGTATTTGGAGCCCCAGTCAGCCCCAGCATTTT. Its protein is CASSIWSPSQPQHF.

The V and J genes are TRBV4-1 and TRBJ2-5; no definite D call. The J call may be faulty, since TRBJ2-7 better matches the DNA end. Germline CDR1 is MGHRA and CDR2 is YSYEKL. The CDR3 totals 13 residues. CDR3 sequence (DNA): TGCGCCAGCAGCCAAACGATCCGCAACGAGCAGTACTTC. Translation gives CASSQTIRNEQYF.

This chain links TRBV30 with TRBJ1-5, with 7 nucleotides matching TRBD1. Germline V CDR1 and CDR2: GTSNPN, SVGIG (reference sequence). V shed 4 bases, J shed 7 bases, and the junction held 13 bases outside the gene matches. The CDR3 has 15 residues. The CDR3 region is CAWTNTGERGQPQHF. Here the CDR3 DNA reads TGTGCCTGGACTAACACAGGGGAAAGAGGACAGCCCCAGCATTTT.

V gene TRBV4-2 combines with J gene TRBJ2-6, with TRBD2 matching 15 bases. With V trimmed by 4 bases and J by 4 bases, 5 bases remained unmatched. CDR1 and CDR2 from the germline V gene are LGHNA and YNFKEQ. The length of the CDR3 is 18 residues. The chain's CDR3 is CASSPWTSGRDGANVLTF. CDR3 DNA: TGTGCCAGCAGCCCCTGGACTAGCGGGAGGGACGGGGCCAACGTCCTGACTTTC.

This clone was seen only a few times. The chain recombines TRBV19 with TRBJ1-2; 10 bases map to TRBD1. V dropped 6 bases and J dropped 7; count of bases not matched to a gene: 8. Germline lookup yields CDR1 LNHDA and CDR2 SQIVND (reference sequence). This CDR3 contains 14 residues. The chain's CDR3 is CASRLGQGWAGYTF. CDR3 nucleotide sequence: TGTGCCAGTAGACTGGGACAGGGGTGGGCTGGCTACACCTTC.

The V call is TRBV5-1, the J call TRBJ2-3, with TRBD2 matching 10 bases. The CDR3 sequence is 15 residues long. V dropped 4 bases and J dropped 5; count of bases not matched to a gene: 7. Germline V gene data show CDR1 as SGHRS and CDR2 as YFSETQ. CDR3 DNA sequence: TGCGCCAGCAGCACCGGGGCTAGCGGGGGAGATACGCAGTATTTT. Translated: CASSTGASGGDTQYF.

This clone was detected only once. The CDR3, as DNA: TGTGCCAGCAGTTTACTAGCCCCGTACAATGAGCAGTTCTTC. This translates into CASSLLAPYNEQFF. The rearrangement uses TRBV27 and TRBJ2-1; possibly TRBD2 for D (5 bases). Germline CDR1 and CDR2: MNHEY and SMNVEV (reference sequence). V lost 2 bases and J lost 4, with 9 bases in between. The CDR3 loop spans 14 amino acids.

The CDR3 loop is CASSMGTDYGYTF. As DNA, the CDR3 is TGTGCCAGTAGTATGGGGACAGACTATGGCTACACCTTC. The chain is built from TRBV19 and TRBJ1-2, with 7 nucleotides matching TRBD1. V gave up 3 bases and J gave up 3 bases; unmatched junction bases: 1. The CDR3 runs to 13 residues. Germline V CDR1 and CDR2: LNHDA, SQIVND (reference sequence).

This chain links TRBV5-6 with TRBJ2-1; 9 nucleotides match TRBD2. This CDR3 is 16 amino acids long. With V trimmed by 0 bases and J by 5 bases, 6 bases remained unmatched. Germline CDR1 is SGHDT and CDR2 is YYEEEE. The chain's CDR3 is CASSLVAGGPDNEQFF. In DNA, the CDR3 is TGTGCCAGCAGCTTGGTGGCGGGAGGGCCCGACAATGAGCAGTTCTTC. The whole variable domain, remainder taken from reference TRBV5-6 and TRBJ2-1, is DAGVTQSPTHLIKTRGQQVTLRCSPKSGHDTVSWYQQALGQGPQFIFQYYEEEERQRGNFPDRFSGHQFPNYSSELNVNALLLGDSALYLCASSLVAGGPDNEQFFGPGTRLTVL.

The J gene is TRBJ2-5, the V gene TRBV30, with D perhaps matching TRBD1 (5 bases). Germline CDR1 reads GTSNPN; CDR2 reads SVGIG (reference sequence). The CDR3 is 12 residues long. V gave up 0 bases and J gave up 11 bases, with 13 bases separating them. The chain's CDR3 is CAWSVHGAGQYF. The DNA of the CDR3 is TGTGCCTGGAGTGTACATGGGGCCGGGCAGTACTTC.

This rearrangement joins TRBV27 to TRBJ2-1; the D is unclear. CDR1 MNHEY and CDR2 SMNVEV come from the germline V gene (reference sequence). The V end was cut by 7 bases, the J end by 8 bases, with 12 bases between. The CDR3 covers 12 residues. Written as DNA, the CDR3 is TGTGCCAGCATGACTGGAGTGGATGAGCAGTTCTTC. It specifies CASMTGVDEQFF.

The V and J genes are TRBV7-3 and TRBJ2-3; the match to TRBD2 covers 8 bases. Trimming at V came to 2 bases and at J to 5 bases, leaving 6 bases not matched to a gene. Per the germline V gene, CDR1 is SGHTA and CDR2 is FQGTGA. The CDR3 covers 15 residues. DNA for the CDR3: TGTGCCAGCAGCTTACTCGGGGGGGGAGGAGATACGCAGTATTTT. Residues: CASSLLGGGGDTQYF.

By sample fraction, this clone is medium-sized. The chain couples TRBV2 to TRBJ2-7, with D unresolved. Trimming stripped 8 bases from V and 4 bases from J, with 6 bases between. Germline CDR1 SNHLY, CDR2 FYNNEI. The CDR3 has 10 residues. CDR3 in amino acids: CASLFYEQYF. In nucleotides, the CDR3 is TGTGCCAGCCTTTTTTACGAGCAGTACTTC.

This clone was counted only a few times. The chain couples TRBV7-3 to TRBJ2-1; D may be TRBD2 (6 bases). The V end lost 5 bases, the J end lost 7 bases, and 12 bases lay between the germline ends. The CDR3 is 13 amino acids. The V gene's germline CDR1 is SGHTA and CDR2 FQGTGA. The CDR3 loop reads CASSPTRGNEQFF. As DNA, the CDR3 is TGTGCCAGCAGCCCCACGCGGGGAAATGAGCAGTTCTTC.

The chain carries TRBV13 and TRBJ2-2, with 16 nucleotides matching TRBD2. The trim removed 4 bases at V and 6 bases at J, leaving 5 bases unmatched. Germline CDR1 PRHDT, CDR2 FYEKMQ (reference sequence). There are 17 residues in the CDR3. CDR3 protein: CASSSGLAGGPAGELFF. In DNA, the CDR3 is TGTGCCAGCAGCTCGGGACTAGCGGGAGGGCCGGCCGGGGAGCTGTTTTTT.

The sample holds one count of this clone. The chain employs TRBV5-1 and TRBJ2-5; possible D gene TRBD1, 6 bases. Germline loops: CDR1 SGHRS, CDR2 YFSETQ. The CDR3 is made up of 16 amino acids. V dropped 4 bases and J dropped 1 base, with 17 bases sitting between them. CDR3: CASSTGTSKIQETQYF. For the CDR3, the DNA is TGCGCCAGCAGCACAGGGACATCAAAGATCCAAGAGACCCAGTACTTC.

This clone was observed a handful of times. The chain is built from TRBV9 and TRBJ2-5; D is possibly TRBD2 (6 bases). CDR1 and CDR2 (germline): SGDLS, YYNGEE. Trimming took off 0 bases at V and 3 bases at J, with 9 bases between the two ends. The CDR3 runs to 14 residues. CDR3 bases: TGTGCCAGCAGCGTAGGGGCGGGAAAAGAGACCCAGTACTTC. Protein sequence: CASSVGAGKETQYF.